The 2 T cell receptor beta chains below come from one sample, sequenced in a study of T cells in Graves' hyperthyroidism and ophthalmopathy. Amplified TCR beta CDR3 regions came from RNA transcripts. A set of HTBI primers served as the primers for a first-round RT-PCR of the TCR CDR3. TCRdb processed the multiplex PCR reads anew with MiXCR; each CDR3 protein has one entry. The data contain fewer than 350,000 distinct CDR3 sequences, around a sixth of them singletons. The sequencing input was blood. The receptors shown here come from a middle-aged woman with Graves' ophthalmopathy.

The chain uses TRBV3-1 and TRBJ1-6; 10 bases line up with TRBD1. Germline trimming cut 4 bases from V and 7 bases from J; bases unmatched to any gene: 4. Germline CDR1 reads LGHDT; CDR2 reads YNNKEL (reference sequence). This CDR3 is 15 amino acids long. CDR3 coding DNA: TGTGCCAGCAGCCGACAGGGGGCAACCAATTCACCCCTCCACTTT. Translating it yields CASSRQGATNSPLHF.

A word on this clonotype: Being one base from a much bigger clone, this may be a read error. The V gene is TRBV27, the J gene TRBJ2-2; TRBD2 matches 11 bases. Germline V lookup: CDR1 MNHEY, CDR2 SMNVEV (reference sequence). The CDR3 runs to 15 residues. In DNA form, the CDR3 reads TGTGCCAGCAGCTTAGCGGGAGGGGACACCGGGGGGCTGTTTTTT. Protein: CASSLAGGDTGGLFF.